This is a list of T cell receptor beta chains from one sample in a study of regulatory T cells in long-lasting Graves disease. TCRdb re-called the multiplex PCR reads with MiXCR, one entry per CDR3 protein. Here the sample spans over 300,000 distinct CDR3 sequences, about 19% being singletons. Sequencing used peripheral blood mononuclear cells (PBMCs), obtained when the disease was refractory, from a patient treated with antithyroid drugs. The receptor set was obtained from a female donor with Graves disease. Both conserved end residues are part of each CDR3. A D gene is named only where the DNA matches it firmly. Not all rows give a size; the values are once, few, many and, for expanded clones, a class.

D	size	V	J	DNA	CDR3
-	-	TRBV20-1	TRBJ2-7	TGCAGTCGGAATAAGGGACTTGTCTACGAGCAGTACTTC	CSRNKGLVYEQYF
-	many	TRBV30	TRBJ1-4	TGTGCCTGGAGTGTGACGGGGCCCCGGGTTTTT	CAWSVTGPRVF
-	few	TRBV19	TRBJ1-3	TGTGCCAGTACACCGGGGGGCCTAAACACCATATATTTT	CASTPGGLNTIYF
-	many	TRBV15	TRBJ2-4	TGTGCCACCAGCAGACCCGACAGGAGCCTAGCCAAAAACATTCAGTACTTC	CATSRPDRSLAKNIQYF
TRBD2	-	TRBV5-8	TRBJ2-2	TGTGCCAGCAGCGATTGGGCCGCGGGGGGGCCGAACACCGGGGAGCTGTTTTTT	CASSDWAAGGPNTGELFF
-	few	TRBV20-1	TRBJ2-2	TGCAGTGCTTCCCCCGGGACTCGCACCGGGGAGCTGTTTTTT	CSASPGTRTGELFF
-	-	TRBV14	TRBJ2-1	TGTGCCAGCAGCCAACAGGACAGCTACAATGAGCAGTTCTTC	CASSQQDSYNEQFF
TRBD2	-	TRBV12-3/TRBV12-4	TRBJ2-2	TGTGCCAGCAGCTTGGACCTCACTAGCGGGAGAGGGGAGCTGTTTTTT	CASSLDLTSGRGELFF
-	-	TRBV30	TRBJ2-5	TGTGCCTGGAGACCCCCCTACCGCCAAGAGACCCAGTACTTC	CAWRPPYRQETQYF
TRBD1	-	TRBV15	TRBJ1-2	TGTGCCACCAGGCCAACAGGGGACTATGGCTACACCTTC	CATRPTGDYGYTF
TRBD1	many	TRBV27	TRBJ1-6	TGTGCCAGCAGTTTAAGGGGCAGGGGGCAGTACAATTCACCCCTCCACTTT	CASSLRGRGQYNSPLHF
-	few	TRBV5-4	TRBJ1-2	TGTGCCAGCAGCTGGTCGCTCAGTACTCTTAACTATGGCTACACCTTC	CASSWSLSTLNYGYTF
TRBD2	-	TRBV5-1	TRBJ2-7	TGCGCCAGCAGCTCCTTAGCGGGAGGGCTCTACGAGCAGTACTTC	CASSSLAGGLYEQYF
-	many	TRBV18	TRBJ2-7	TGTGCCAGCTCACCACCGCGCACAGCCTACGAGCAGTACTTC	CASSPPRTAYEQYF
-	few	TRBV28	TRBJ1-5	TGTGCCAGCAGTTTCTACAGCCCCAATCAGCCCCAGCATTTT	CASSFYSPNQPQHF
-	many	TRBV28	TRBJ2-7	TGTGCCAGCAGTACCAGCTCCTACGAGCAGTACTTC	CASSTSSYEQYF
-	few	TRBV11-2	TRBJ1-2	TGTGCCAGCAGCTTGGGTCAACCCACGGGGGGCTACACCTTC	CASSLGQPTGGYTF
-	few	TRBV29-1	TRBJ2-7	TGCAGCGTTGAGGCCCTAGCCTCCCCCGAGCAGTACTTC	CSVEALASPEQYF
-	many	TRBV6-5	TRBJ1-1	TGTGCCAGCAGTTGGCCCACCGCCGGGGTGAACACTGAAGCTTTCTTT	CASSWPTAGVNTEAFF
-	-	TRBV30	TRBJ1-5	TGTGCCTGGAGTGTGGGGCAGCCCCAGCATTTT	CAWSVGQPQHF